The 12 T cell receptor beta chains listed next were all sequenced from one sample in a study of T cell responses to AZD1222 COVID-19 vaccine (dated by TCRdb to 2020 to 2023). The method was the immunoSEQ multiplex PCR assay. TCRdb limited this immuneACCESS table to in-frame rearrangements with V and J called. A share of clones is missing; checked studies link under half to unresolved V genes, and the rest is unexplained. Present in this sample are 140,000 to 150,000 clones, 93% of which were seen just once. Together, the top ten hold about 9.1% of the sample. The label giving this sample's time point can be read as: baseline before first vaccination. The sample in question was peripheral blood, obtained on day 0 of AZD1222 vaccination. Receptors originate from an adult in good health.

This chain joins TRBV24-1 and TRBJ2-5; D might be TRBD2 (5 bases). Trimming left V 11 bases short and J 5 bases short, with 11 bases between. Germline V gene lookup returns CDR1 KGHDR and CDR2 SFDVKD. The CDR3 loop spans 11 amino acids. The CDR3 nucleotides are TGTGCCATCGGACGGGGTGAGACCCAGTACTTC. This translates into CAIGRGETQYF.

The gene calls are TRBV19 and TRBJ1-5; weak D call: TRBD1 (5 bases). Trimming left V 0 bases short and J 3 bases short, with 12 bases between. Per the germline V gene, CDR1 is LNHDA and CDR2 is SQIVND (reference sequence). The CDR3 length is 16 residues. CDR3 protein: CASSIETGTFNQPQHF. The CDR3 region has the DNA TGTGCCAGTAGTATAGAAACCGGGACCTTCAATCAGCCCCAGCATTTT.

The chain carries TRBV4-3 and TRBJ2-7; D may be TRBD2 (5 bases). V shed 2 bases and J shed 0 bases, with 11 bases lying between them. The CDR3 has 15 residues. The germline V gene encodes CDR1 LGHNA and CDR2 YSLEER. This chain's CDR3 is CASSQKSGNSYEQYF. The CDR3 nucleotides are TGCGCCAGCAGCCAAAAAAGCGGAAACTCCTACGAGCAGTACTTC.

The J gene is TRBJ2-1, the V gene TRBV7-8; no clear D. Looked up from germline, CDR1 is SGHVS and CDR2 is FQNEAQ. CDR3 size: 15 residues. V lost 1 base to trimming and J lost 7 bases, with 14 bases between them. The CDR3 nucleotides read TGTGCCAGCAGCTTAGTTGAAACCCCAGAGAATGAGCAGTTCTTC. Translating gives CASSLVETPENEQFF.

The rearrangement links TRBV2 to TRBJ1-1, with TRBD1 matching over 7 bases. The V gene's germline CDR1 is SNHLY and CDR2 FYNNEI. CDR3 size: 14 residues. Trimming took 4 bases from V and 1 from J; bases not matched to a gene: 3. CDR3: CASSVRQGNTEAFF. The CDR3 nucleotides are TGTGCCAGCAGTGTGCGACAGGGGAACACTGAAGCTTTCTTT.

This chain uses TRBV5-8 with TRBJ1-6; D uncertain. The ends were cut back, 0 bases at V and 14 bases at J, with 9 bases in the middle. The CDR3 extends over 12 amino acids. In germline, CDR1 is SGHTS, CDR2 YDEGEE. The CDR3 DNA sequence: TGTGCCAGCAGCTTGGGGCCTCTCACCCTCCACTTT. Protein sequence: CASSLGPLTLHF.

The chain joins TRBV6-1 to TRBJ2-7, with a weak D call TRBD1 (5 bases). V was pared by 2 bases and J by 3 bases, with 11 bases between. Germline CDR1 and CDR2: MNHNS and SASEGT. There are 14 residues in the CDR3. CDR3 region: CASSELTAYYEQYF. CDR3 nucleotide sequence: TGTGCCAGCAGTGAATTGACAGCCTACTACGAGCAGTACTTC.

The gene calls are TRBV3-1 (or the pseudogene TRBV3-2) and TRBJ2-1; D gene ambiguous. Trimming took 4 bases from V and 9 from J, leaving 13 bases between them. The germline CDR1 and CDR2 sequences are LGHDT and YNNKEL (reference sequence). This CDR3 region has 13 residues. The chain's CDR3 is CASSPTLVGEQFF. CDR3 coding DNA: TGTGCCAGCAGCCCTACTCTGGTCGGTGAGCAGTTCTTC.

This sequence joins TRBV12-3 or TRBV12-4 and TRBJ2-2; 8 bases agree with TRBD1. V lost 7 bases, J lost 7 bases, and 5 bases stayed unmatched. The CDR3 is made up of 13 amino acids. CDR3 loop: CASITGGSGELFF. CDR3 DNA sequence: TGTGCCAGCATTACAGGGGGTAGCGGGGAGCTGTTTTTT.

CDR3 sequence (DNA): TGCAGTGCTAGTGCCGGGACTGCCGCCTACGAGCAGTACTTC. Its translation: CSASAGTAAYEQYF. The chain has TRBV20-1 and TRBJ2-7; D perhaps matches TRBD2 (6 bases). Germline values: CDR1 DFQATT, CDR2 SNEGSKA (reference sequence). V lost 3 bases and J 2 bases, leaving 14 bases between the germline ends. This CDR3 comprises 14 residues.

The genes are TRBV7-2 and TRBJ2-7; 10 nucleotides agree with TRBD1. The CDR3 covers 15 residues. Germline V lookup: CDR1 SGHTA, CDR2 FQGNSA. J lost 2 bases, V lost 5 bases, and 6 bases had no gene match. CDR3: CASSARQGAAYEQYF. The CDR3 DNA reads as TGTGCCAGCAGCGCAAGACAGGGGGCTGCCTACGAGCAGTACTTC.

This sequence joins TRBV9 and TRBJ1-1; D unresolved. The CDR3 is 15 amino acids. Trimming left V 0 bases short and J 4 bases short, with 13 bases between. The germline V gene has CDR1 SGDLS and CDR2 YYNGEE. Here the CDR3 DNA reads TGTGCCAGCAGCGTAGAGACAACCCGGGGCACTGAAGCTTTCTTT. This gives the protein CASSVETTRGTEAFF.